This TCR beta chain is from a study of T cell changes during pregnancy in multiple sclerosis. TCRdb keeps only in-frame clones here, not all; method: immunoSEQ multiplex PCR. Among some 51,000 clones listed, 94% were seen once. V dropped 0 bases and J dropped 4 bases, with 19 bases sitting between them. Germline V gene data show CDR1 as SGDLS and CDR2 as YYNGEE. There are 17 residues in the CDR3. Source: CD8+ T cells from peripheral blood mononuclear cells, taken in the first trimester of pregnancy. The sequence was collected from a female donor with multiple sclerosis, enrolled in a pregnancy study. This sequence joins TRBV9 and TRBJ2-5; D is possibly TRBD1 (5 bases). CDR3 nucleotide sequence: TGTGCCAGCAGCGTAGGGGCGGCAGGGCGGTTAGGAGAGACCCAGTACTTC. Its translation is CASSVGAAGRLGETQYF. The full variable domain, rest sourced from reference TRBV9 and TRBJ2-5, is DSGVTQTPKHLITATGQRVTLRCSPRSGDLSVYWYQQSLDQGLQFLIQYYNGEERAKGNILERFSAQQFPDLHSELNLSSLELGDSALYFCASSVGAAGRLGETQYFGPGTRLLVL.